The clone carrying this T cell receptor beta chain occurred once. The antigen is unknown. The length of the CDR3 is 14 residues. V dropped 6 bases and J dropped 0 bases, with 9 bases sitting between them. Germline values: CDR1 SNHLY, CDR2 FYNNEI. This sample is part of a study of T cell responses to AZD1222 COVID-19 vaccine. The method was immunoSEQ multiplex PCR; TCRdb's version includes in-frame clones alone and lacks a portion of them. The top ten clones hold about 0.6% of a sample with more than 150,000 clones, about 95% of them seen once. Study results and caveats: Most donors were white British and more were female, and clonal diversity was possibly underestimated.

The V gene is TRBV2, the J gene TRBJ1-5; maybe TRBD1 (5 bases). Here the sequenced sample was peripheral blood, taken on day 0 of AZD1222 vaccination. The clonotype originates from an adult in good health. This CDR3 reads CASSDSYSNQPQHF. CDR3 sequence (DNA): TGTGCCAGCAGCGACAGCTATAGCAATCAGCCCCAGCATTTT.